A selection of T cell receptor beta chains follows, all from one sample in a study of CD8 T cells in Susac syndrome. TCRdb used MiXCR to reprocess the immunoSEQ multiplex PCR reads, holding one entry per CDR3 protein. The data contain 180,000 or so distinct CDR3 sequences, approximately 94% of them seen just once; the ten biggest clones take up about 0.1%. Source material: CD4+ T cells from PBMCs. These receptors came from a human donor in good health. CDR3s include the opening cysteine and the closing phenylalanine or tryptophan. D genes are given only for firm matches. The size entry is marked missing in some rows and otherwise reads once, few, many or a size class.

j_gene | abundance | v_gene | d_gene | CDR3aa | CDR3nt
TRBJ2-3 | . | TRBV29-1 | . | CSVEGLGVSTDTQYF | TGCAGCGTTGAGGGGTTGGGGGTCAGCACAGATACGCAGTATTTT
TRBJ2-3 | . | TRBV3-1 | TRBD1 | CASSQGGQNTDTQYF | TGTGCCAGCAGCCAAGGGGGACAGAACACAGATACGCAGTATTTT
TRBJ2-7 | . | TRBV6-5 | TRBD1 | CASSYDRAFYEQYF | TGTGCCAGCAGCTACGACAGGGCCTTCTACGAGCAGTACTTC
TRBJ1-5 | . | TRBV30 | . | CAWSRRDNQPQHF | TGTGCCTGGAGTCGTCGGGACAATCAGCCCCAGCATTTT
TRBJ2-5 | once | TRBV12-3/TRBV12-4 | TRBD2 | CASSLVTSGTQYF | TGTGCCAGCAGTTTAGTTACTAGCGGGACCCAGTACTTC
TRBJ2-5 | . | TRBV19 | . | CASSNTGARGTQYF | TGTGCCAGTAGTAACACTGGGGCCCGGGGGACCCAGTACTTC
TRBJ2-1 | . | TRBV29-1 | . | CSVDGRRDNNEQFF | TGCAGCGTTGATGGCCGAAGGGATAACAATGAGCAGTTCTTC
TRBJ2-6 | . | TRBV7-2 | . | CASSFYSGANVLTF | TGTGCCAGCAGCTTCTATTCTGGGGCCAACGTCCTGACTTTC
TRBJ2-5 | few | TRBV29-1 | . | CSAAPTEGKTQYF | TGCAGCGCCGCGCCGACAGAGGGAAAGACCCAGTACTTC
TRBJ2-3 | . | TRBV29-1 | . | CSVVGGSYTDTQYF | TGCAGCGTTGTAGGGGGGAGCTACACAGATACGCAGTATTTT
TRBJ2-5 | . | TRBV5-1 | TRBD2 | CASSILGLAEETQYF | TGCGCCAGCAGCATTCTGGGACTAGCAGAAGAGACCCAGTACTTC
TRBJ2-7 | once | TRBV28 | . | CASRARGGSYEQYF | TGTGCCAGCAGGGCCAGGGGTGGGTCCTACGAGCAGTACTTC
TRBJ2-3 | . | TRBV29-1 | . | CSVEGGGGTDTQYF | TGCAGCGTTGAGGGGGGTGGGGGCACAGATACGCAGTATTTT
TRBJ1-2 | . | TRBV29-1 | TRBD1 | CSVRDRVDYGYTF | TGCAGCGTTAGGGACAGGGTAGACTATGGCTACACCTTC